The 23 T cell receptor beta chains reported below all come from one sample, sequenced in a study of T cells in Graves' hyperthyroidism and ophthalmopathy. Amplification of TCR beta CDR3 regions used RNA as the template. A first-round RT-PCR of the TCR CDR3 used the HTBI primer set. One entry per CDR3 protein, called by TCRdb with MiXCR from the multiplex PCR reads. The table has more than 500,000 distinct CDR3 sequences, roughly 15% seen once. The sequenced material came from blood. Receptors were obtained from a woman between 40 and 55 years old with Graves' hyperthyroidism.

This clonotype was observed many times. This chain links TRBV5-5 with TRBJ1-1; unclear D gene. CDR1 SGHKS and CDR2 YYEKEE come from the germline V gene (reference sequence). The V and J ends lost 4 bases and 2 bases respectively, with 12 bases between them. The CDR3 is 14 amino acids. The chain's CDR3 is CASSQQFFNTEAFF. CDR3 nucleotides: TGTGCCAGCAGCCAACAGTTCTTTAACACTGAAGCTTTCTTT.

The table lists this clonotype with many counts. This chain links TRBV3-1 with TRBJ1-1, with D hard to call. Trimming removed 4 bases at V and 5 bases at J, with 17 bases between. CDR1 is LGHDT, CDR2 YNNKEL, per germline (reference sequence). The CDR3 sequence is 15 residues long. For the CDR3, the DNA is TGTGCCAGCAGCCCGGAATCTATAGGGATTACTGAAGCTTTCTTT. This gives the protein CASSPESIGITEAFF.

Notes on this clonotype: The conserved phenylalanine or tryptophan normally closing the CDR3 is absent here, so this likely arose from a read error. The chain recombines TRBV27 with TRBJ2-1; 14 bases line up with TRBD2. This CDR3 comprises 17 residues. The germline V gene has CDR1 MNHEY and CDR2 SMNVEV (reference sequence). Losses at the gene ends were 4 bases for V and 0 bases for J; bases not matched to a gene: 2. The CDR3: CASSSGLAGVSYNEQFL. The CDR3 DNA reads TGTGCCAGCAGTTCGGGACTAGCGGGAGTCTCCTACAATGAGCAGTTCCTC.

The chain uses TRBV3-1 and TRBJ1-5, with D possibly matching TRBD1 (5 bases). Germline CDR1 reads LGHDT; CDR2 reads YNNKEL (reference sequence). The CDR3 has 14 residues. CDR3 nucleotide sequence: TGTGCTACGGGGGATCTTTATAGCAATCAGCCCCAGCATTTT. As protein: CATGDLYSNQPQHF.

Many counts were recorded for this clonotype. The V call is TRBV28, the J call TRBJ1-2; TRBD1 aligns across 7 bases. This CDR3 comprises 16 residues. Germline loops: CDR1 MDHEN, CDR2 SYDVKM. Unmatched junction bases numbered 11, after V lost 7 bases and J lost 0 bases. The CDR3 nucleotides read TGTGCCAGCATGGATTTGACAGGGACAGCTAACTATGGCTACACCTTC. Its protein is CASMDLTGTANYGYTF.

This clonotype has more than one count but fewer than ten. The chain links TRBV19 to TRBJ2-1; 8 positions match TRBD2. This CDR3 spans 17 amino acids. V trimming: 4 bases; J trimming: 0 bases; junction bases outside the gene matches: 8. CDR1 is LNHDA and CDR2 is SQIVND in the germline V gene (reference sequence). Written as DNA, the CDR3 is TGTGCCAGTAGTAACCAGGGAGCGGGGGTCTCCTACAATGAGCAGTTCTTC. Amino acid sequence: CASSNQGAGVSYNEQFF. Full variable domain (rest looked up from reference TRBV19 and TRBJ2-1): DGGITQSPKYLFRKEGQNVTLSCEQNLNHDAMYWYRQDPGQGLRLIYYSQIVNDFQKGDIAEGYSVSREKKESFPLTVTSAQKNPTAFYLCASSNQGAGVSYNEQFFGPGTRLTVL.

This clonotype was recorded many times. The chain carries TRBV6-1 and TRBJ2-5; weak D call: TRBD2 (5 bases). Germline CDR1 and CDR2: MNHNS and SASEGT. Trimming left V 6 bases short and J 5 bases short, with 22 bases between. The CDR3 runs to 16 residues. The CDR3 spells CASRFKGGPRLETQYF. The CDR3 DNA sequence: TGTGCCAGCAGATTTAAAGGAGGACCAAGGTTGGAGACCCAGTACTTC.

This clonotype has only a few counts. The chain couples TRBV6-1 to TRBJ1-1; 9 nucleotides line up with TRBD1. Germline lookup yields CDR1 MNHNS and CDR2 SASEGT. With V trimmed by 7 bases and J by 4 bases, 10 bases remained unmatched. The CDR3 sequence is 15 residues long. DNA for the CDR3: TGTGCCAGCATGAGGACAGGGGCCAGTATCACTGAAGCTTTCTTT. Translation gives CASMRTGASITEAFF.

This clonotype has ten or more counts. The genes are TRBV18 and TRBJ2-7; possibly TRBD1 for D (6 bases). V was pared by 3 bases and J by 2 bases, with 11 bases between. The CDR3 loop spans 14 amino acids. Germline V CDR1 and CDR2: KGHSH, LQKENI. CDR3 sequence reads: CASSPQGKPYEQYF. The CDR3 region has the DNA TGTGCCAGCTCACCCCAGGGGAAACCCTACGAGCAGTACTTC.

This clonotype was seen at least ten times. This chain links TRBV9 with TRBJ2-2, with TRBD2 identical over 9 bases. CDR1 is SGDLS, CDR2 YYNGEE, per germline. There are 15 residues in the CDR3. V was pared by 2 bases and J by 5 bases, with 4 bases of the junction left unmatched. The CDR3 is CASSVSGSDTGELFF. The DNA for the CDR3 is TGTGCCAGCAGCGTTAGCGGGAGTGATACCGGGGAGCTGTTTTTT.

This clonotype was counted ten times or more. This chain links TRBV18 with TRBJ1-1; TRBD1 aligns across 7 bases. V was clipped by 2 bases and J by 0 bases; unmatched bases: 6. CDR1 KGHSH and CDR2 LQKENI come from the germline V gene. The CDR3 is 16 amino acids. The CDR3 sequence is CASSPTGQQMNTEAFF. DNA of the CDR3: TGTGCCAGCTCACCAACGGGACAGCAGATGAACACTGAAGCTTTCTTT.

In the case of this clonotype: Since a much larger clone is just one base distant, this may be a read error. CDR3 sequence (DNA): TGTGCCAGCAGTGATGAGTATGGCTACACCTTC. Amino acids: CASSDEYGYTF. The gene calls are TRBV2 and TRBJ1-2; D is uncertain. CDR3 length: 11 residues. V lost 3 bases and J lost 5, with 4 bases in between. Germline V CDR1 and CDR2: SNHLY, FYNNEI.

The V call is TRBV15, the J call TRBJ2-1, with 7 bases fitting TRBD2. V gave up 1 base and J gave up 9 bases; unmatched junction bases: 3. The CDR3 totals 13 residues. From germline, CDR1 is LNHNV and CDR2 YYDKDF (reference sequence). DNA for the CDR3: TGTGCCACCAGCAGAGTTGGGACTACTGAGCAGTTCTTC. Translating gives CATSRVGTTEQFF.

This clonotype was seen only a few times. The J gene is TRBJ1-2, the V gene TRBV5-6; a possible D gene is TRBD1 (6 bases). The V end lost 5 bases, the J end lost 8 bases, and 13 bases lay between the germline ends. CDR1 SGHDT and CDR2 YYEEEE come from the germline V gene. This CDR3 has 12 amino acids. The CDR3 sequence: CASRSQGRGYTF. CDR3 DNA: TGTGCCAGCAGGTCACAGGGTCGCGGCTACACCTTC.

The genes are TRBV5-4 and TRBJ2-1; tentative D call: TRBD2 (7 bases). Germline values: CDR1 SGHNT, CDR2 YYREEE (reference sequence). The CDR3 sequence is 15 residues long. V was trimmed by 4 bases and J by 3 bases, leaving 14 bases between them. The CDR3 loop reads CASSRGALVYNEQFF. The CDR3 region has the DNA TGTGCCAGCAGCCGGGGGGCGCTAGTCTACAATGAGCAGTTCTTC.

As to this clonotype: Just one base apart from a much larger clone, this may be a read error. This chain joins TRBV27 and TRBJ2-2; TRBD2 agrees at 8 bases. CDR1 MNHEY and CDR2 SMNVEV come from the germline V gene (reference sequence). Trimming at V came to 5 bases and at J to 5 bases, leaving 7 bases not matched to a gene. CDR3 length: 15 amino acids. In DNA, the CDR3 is TGTGCCAGCAGTCCGGGAGGGCGGGGGACCGGGGAGCTGTTTTTT. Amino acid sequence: CASSPGGRGTGELFF.

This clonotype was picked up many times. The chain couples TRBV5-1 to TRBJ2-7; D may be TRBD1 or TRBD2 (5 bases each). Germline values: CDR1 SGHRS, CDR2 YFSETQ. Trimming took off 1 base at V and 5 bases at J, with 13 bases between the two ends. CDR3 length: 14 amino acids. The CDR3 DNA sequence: TGCGCCAGCAGCTTGAGAACGGGACGGCACGAGCAGTACTTC. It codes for CASSLRTGRHEQYF. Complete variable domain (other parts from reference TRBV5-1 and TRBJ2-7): KAGVTQTPRYLIKTRGQQVTLSCSPISGHRSVSWYQQTPGQGLQFLFEYFSETQRNKGNFPGRFSGRQFSNSRSEMNVSTLELGDSALYLCASSLRTGRHEQYFGPGTRLTVT.

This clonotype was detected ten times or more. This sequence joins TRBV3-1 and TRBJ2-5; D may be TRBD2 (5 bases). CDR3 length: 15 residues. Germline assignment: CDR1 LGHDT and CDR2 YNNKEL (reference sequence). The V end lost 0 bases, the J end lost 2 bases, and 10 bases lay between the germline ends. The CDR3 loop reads CASSQEQRFQETQYF. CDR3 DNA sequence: TGTGCCAGCAGCCAAGAGCAGCGGTTTCAAGAGACCCAGTACTTC.

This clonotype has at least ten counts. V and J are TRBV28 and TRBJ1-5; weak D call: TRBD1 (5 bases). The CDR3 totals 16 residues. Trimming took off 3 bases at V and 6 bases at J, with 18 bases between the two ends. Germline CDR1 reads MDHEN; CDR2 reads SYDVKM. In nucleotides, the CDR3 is TGTGCCAGCAGTTTGACATCGAGCAGGGTGGCTCAGCCCCAGCATTTT. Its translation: CASSLTSSRVAQPQHF. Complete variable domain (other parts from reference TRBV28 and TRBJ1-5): DVKVTQSSRYLVKRTGEKVFLECVQDMDHENMFWYRQDPGLGLRLIYFSYDVKMKEKGDIPEGYSVSREKKERFSLILESASTNQTSMYLCASSLTSSRVAQPQHFGDGTRLSIL.

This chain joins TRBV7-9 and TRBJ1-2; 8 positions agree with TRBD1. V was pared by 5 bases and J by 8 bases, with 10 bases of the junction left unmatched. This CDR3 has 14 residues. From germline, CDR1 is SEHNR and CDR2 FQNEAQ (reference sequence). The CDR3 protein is CASSPRTGPLGYTF. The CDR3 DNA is TGTGCCAGCAGCCCCAGGACAGGGCCTCTAGGCTACACCTTC.

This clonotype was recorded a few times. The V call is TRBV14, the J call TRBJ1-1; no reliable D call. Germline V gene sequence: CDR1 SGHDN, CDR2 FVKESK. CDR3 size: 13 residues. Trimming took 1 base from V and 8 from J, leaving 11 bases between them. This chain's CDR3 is CASSQVGRKEAFF. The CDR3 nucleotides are TGTGCCAGCAGCCAAGTTGGCCGGAAAGAAGCTTTCTTT.

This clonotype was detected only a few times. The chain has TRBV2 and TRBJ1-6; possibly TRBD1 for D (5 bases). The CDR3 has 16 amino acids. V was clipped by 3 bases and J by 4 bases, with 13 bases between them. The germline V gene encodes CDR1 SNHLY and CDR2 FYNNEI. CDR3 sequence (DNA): TGTGCCAGCAGTGAGGTAGAAGGGGTTTATAATTCACCCCTCCACTTT. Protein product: CASSEVEGVYNSPLHF.

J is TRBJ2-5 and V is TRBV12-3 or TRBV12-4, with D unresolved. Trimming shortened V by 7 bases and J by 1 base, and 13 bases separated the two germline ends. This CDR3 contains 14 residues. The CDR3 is CASTLGQPQETQYF. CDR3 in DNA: TGTGCCAGCACTCTAGGGCAGCCCCAAGAGACCCAGTACTTC.